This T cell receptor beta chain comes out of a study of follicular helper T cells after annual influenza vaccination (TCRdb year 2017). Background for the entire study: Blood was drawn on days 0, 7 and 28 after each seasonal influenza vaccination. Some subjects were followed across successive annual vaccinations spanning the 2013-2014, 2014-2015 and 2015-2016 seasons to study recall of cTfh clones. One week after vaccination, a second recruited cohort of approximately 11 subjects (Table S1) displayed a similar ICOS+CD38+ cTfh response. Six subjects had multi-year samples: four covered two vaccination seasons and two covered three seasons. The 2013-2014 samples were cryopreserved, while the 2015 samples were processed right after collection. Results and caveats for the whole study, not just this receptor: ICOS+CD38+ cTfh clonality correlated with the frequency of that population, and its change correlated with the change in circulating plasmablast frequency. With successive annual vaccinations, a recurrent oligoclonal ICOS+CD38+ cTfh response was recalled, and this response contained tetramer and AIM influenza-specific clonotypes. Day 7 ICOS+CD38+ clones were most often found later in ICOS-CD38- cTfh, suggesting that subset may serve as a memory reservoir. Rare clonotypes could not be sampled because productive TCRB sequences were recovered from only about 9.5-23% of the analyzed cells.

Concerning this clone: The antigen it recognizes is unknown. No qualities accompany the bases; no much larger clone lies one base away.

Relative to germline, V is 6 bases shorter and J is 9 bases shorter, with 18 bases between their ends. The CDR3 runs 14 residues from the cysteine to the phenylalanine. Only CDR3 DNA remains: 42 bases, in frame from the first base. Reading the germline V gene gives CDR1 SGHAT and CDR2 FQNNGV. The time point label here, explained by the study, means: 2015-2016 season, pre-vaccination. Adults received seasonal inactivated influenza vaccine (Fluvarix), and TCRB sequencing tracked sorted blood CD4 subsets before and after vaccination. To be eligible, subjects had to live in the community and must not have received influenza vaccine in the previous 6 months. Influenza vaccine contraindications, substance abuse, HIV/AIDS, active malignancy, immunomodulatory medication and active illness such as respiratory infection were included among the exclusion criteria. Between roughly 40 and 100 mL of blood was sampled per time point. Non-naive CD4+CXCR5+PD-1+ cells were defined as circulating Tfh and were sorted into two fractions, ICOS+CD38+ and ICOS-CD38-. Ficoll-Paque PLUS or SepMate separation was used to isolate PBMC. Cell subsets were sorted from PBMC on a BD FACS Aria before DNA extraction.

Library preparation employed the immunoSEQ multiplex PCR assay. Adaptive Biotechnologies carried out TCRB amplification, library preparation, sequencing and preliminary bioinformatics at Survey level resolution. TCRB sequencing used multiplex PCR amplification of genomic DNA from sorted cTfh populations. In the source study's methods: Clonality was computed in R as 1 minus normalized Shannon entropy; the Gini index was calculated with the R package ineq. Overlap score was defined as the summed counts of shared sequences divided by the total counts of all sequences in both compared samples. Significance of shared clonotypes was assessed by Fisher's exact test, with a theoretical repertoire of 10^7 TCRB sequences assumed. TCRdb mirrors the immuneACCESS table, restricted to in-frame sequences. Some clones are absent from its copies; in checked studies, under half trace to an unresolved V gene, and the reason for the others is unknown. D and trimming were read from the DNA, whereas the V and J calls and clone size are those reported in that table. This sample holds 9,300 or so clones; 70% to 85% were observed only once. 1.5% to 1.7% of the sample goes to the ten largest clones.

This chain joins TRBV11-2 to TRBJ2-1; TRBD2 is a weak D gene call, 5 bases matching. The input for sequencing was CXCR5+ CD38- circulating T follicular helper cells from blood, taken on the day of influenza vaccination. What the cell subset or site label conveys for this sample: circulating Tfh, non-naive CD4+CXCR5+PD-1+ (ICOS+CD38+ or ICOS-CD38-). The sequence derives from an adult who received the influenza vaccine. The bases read TGTGCCAGCAGAGATGAGCGGAGTGGAAGTGAGCAGTTCTTC. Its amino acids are CASRDERSGSEQFF.